This T cell receptor beta chain is from a study of blood T cells in healthy people across ages. Study details: About one barcoded beta molecule was captured per two T cells (by template switching).

Comment on this clonotype: Antigen unknown.

Study results and limitations: Per million T cells, TCR beta diversity dropped about linearly as age rose.

V lost 4 bases to trimming and J lost 0 bases, with 10 bases between them. The CDR3 extends over 14 amino acids. Germline lookup yields CDR1 GTSNPN and CDR2 SVGIG (reference sequence). The use of a sample-barcoded 5' primer and a J-beta primer mix characterized a second PCR of roughly 7 to 11 cycles. One entry per CDR3 protein, called by TCRdb with MiXCR from the 5' RACE reads. This repertoire shows roughly 640,000 distinct CDR3 sequences, under 30% found once; its top ten account for 15% to 18%. This clonotype originated in a woman of 80 years or more in good health. J is TRBJ1-3 and V is TRBV30, with D uncertain. Sequencing used blood. CDR3 in amino acids: CAWNDMLSGNTIYF. CDR3 in DNA: TGTGCCTGGAATGACATGCTCTCTGGAAACACCATATATTTT.